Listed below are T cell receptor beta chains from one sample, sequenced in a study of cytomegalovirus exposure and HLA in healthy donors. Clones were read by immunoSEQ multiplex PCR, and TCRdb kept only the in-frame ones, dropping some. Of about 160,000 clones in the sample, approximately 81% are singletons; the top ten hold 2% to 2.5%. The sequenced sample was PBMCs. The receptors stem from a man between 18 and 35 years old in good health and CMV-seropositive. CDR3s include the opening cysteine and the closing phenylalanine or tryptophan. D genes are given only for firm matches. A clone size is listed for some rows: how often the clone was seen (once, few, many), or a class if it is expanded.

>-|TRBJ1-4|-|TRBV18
CASPIVRGRLANEKLFF
TGTGCCAGTCCTATCGTCCGGGGTCGTCTCGCTAATGAAAAACTGTTTTTT
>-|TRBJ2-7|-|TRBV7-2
CASSQMGIDEQYF
TGTGCCAGCAGCCAAATGGGCATCGACGAGCAGTACTTC
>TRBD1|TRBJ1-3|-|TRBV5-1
CASSLDGTASNTIYF
TGCGCCAGCAGCTTGGACGGGACAGCGTCGAACACCATATATTTT
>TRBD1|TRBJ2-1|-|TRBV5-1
CASSPGTGIYNEQFF
TGCGCCAGCAGCCCTGGGACAGGGATCTACAATGAGCAGTTCTTC
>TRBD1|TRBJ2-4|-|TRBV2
CASRNDRDSQYF
TGTGCCAGCAGGAACGACAGGGACAGTCAGTACTTC
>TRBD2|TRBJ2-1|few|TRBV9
CASTREGLADNEQFF
TGTGCCAGCACCCGGGAGGGACTAGCGGATAATGAGCAGTTCTTC
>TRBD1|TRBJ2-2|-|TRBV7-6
CASSSPGGVSTGELFF
TGTGCCAGCAGCTCGCCAGGGGGTGTCAGCACCGGGGAGCTGTTTTTT
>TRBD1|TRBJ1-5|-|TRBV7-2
CASSATGDQPQHF
TGTGCCAGCAGCGCGACAGGGGATCAGCCCCAGCATTTT
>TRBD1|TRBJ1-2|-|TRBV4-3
CASSLADRDYGYTF
TGCGCCAGCAGCCTCGCCGACAGGGACTATGGCTACACCTTC
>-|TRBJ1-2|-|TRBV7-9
CASSPLPHWYGYTF
TGTGCCAGCAGCCCGCTACCCCACTGGTATGGCTACACCTTC
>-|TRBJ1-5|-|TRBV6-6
CASSLMGPSNQPQHF
TGTGCCAGCAGCCTTATGGGGCCAAGCAATCAGCCCCAGCATTTT
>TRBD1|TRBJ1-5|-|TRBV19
CASSIGTGFQPQHF
TGTGCCAGTAGTATAGGGACAGGGTTTCAGCCCCAGCATTTT
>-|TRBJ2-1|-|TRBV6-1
CASSDSGRSSYNEQFF
TGTGCCAGCAGTGATTCGGGGAGAAGCTCCTACAATGAGCAGTTCTTC